This is a list of T cell receptor beta chains from one sample in a study of response to subunit inactivated influenza vaccine. TCRdb called the RT-PCR reads again in MiXCR, with one record for every CDR3 protein. Found here are about half a million distinct CDR3 sequences, 7.6% of them singletons; the top ten hold 10% to 15%. The specimen was PBMCs from blood, collected 23 months after vaccination. The receptors stem from a man between 50 and 69 years old who received an inactivated influenza vaccine. Both conserved end residues are part of each CDR3. The D gene is left open where the match is weak.

d_call	v_call	j_call	cdr3_aa
-	TRBV12-3/TRBV12-4	TRBJ1-2	CASSGTQGDYGYTF
-	TRBV28	TRBJ1-2	CASSPSPTNYGYTF
TRBD1	TRBV12-3/TRBV12-4	TRBJ2-4	CASSRRQGVDIQYF
TRBD1	TRBV2	TRBJ2-2	CASSWTGANTGELFF
TRBD1	TRBV5-1	TRBJ2-6	CASSGDRGFGANVLTF
-	TRBV3-1	TRBJ1-3	CASSQEGVAGNTIYF
-	TRBV6-5	TRBJ1-6	CASSYSGGPGGSPLHF
-	TRBV7-9	TRBJ2-5	CASSSAPLVQETQYF
-	TRBV24-1	TRBJ2-5	CATSDSGEAQETQYF
TRBD1	TRBV6-2/TRBV6-3	TRBJ2-7	CASSDPPGQGYEQYF
-	TRBV29-1	TRBJ1-1	CSVSRGDSEAFF
TRBD2	TRBV20-1	TRBJ2-7	CSARAPSGGYEQYF
-	TRBV5-1	TRBJ1-5	CASSLGTPDQPQHF
-	TRBV20-1	TRBJ1-6	CSARGDSRHNSPLHF
TRBD1	TRBV20-1	TRBJ2-7	CSASRGQNYEQYF
TRBD1	TRBV9	TRBJ2-1	CASSEGDRFNEQFF
TRBD1	TRBV9	TRBJ1-3	CASSVRDRGNTIYF
-	TRBV5-1	TRBJ2-5	CASSLVAWSYQETQYF
-	TRBV4-3	TRBJ2-1	CASSSPWPYNEQFF
TRBD2	TRBV18	TRBJ2-7	CASSPSRTSDEQYF
-	TRBV6-2/TRBV6-3	TRBJ1-2	CASSSSTGNVGGYTF
-	TRBV28	TRBJ2-7	CASSFSWNRAYEQYF
TRBD1	TRBV30	TRBJ2-3	CAWSVRGPDTQYF
-	TRBV11-2	TRBJ2-3	CASSFRPGLLLPDTQYF
TRBD2	TRBV19	TRBJ2-7	CASRDAGTSGNEQYF
-	TRBV9	TRBJ2-3	CASSVAGHSQEQYF
TRBD1	TRBV5-5	TRBJ1-2	CASSSGTASAGYTF
-	TRBV15	TRBJ1-1	CATSRVTGVTEAFF
TRBD1	TRBV28	TRBJ1-1	CASSLGRQGFEAFF
TRBD2	TRBV20-1	TRBJ2-1	CSAGETSGAAQFF
-	TRBV5-1	TRBJ2-2	CASSLALGRQTGELFF
-	TRBV5-5	TRBJ2-7	CASSLLTTSSYEQYF
TRBD2	TRBV4-2	TRBJ2-7	CASSPRRGGMFEQYF
TRBD1	TRBV7-7	TRBJ2-5	CASSLDPGTEETQYF
TRBD1	TRBV5-1	TRBJ2-1	CASSKDRTYNEQFF
TRBD1	TRBV7-9	TRBJ2-5	CASSPRGQQETQYF
-	TRBV4-1	TRBJ1-5	CASTRVLGNQPQHF
TRBD1	TRBV6-2/TRBV6-3	TRBJ1-2	CASSQPDRGVYGYTF
-	TRBV5-1	TRBJ2-1	CASSPNGRRDREQFF
TRBD2	TRBV6-5	TRBJ2-7	CASSSTGAGGPYEQYF
TRBD2	TRBV12-3/TRBV12-4	TRBJ2-1	CASSLGTTEFF
-	TRBV5-1	TRBJ2-2	CASSLSWGTGELFF
TRBD2	TRBV7-2	TRBJ2-1	CASSPELAGGFNEQFF
TRBD2	TRBV29-1	TRBJ2-3	CSVRGSGGPSTDTQYF
TRBD2	TRBV6-2/TRBV6-3	TRBJ2-1	CASSYSPSGSLNEQFF
-	TRBV27	TRBJ2-7	CASKNDTGTYEQYF
-	TRBV4-2	TRBJ2-1	CASSQSLLSSYNEQFF
TRBD2	TRBV4-2	TRBJ2-5	CASSQDDSSGYQETQYF
TRBD2	TRBV12-3/TRBV12-4	TRBJ2-7	CASSSGLVHEQYF